This T cell receptor (beta chain) came from a study of STAT5B mutations in CD4+ large granular lymphocyte leukemia. The protocol was immunoSEQ multiplex PCR, while the TCRdb copy is restricted to in-frame clones and leaves out a portion. The table has nearly 20,000 clones, roughly 84% seen once. V was pared by 3 bases and J by 1 base, with 15 bases between. This CDR3 has 16 residues. Germline V gene lookup returns CDR1 SGHTA and CDR2 FQGNSA. The receptor was isolated from a human donor in good health. This sequence joins TRBV7-2 and TRBJ1-1; maybe TRBD1 (5 bases). The sequenced material came from CD4+ T cells from blood buffy coats. CDR3 DNA: TGTGCCAGCAGCTTTGTGCCCCCTAGGGGGAACACTGAAGCTTTCTTT. It specifies CASSFVPPRGNTEAFF.